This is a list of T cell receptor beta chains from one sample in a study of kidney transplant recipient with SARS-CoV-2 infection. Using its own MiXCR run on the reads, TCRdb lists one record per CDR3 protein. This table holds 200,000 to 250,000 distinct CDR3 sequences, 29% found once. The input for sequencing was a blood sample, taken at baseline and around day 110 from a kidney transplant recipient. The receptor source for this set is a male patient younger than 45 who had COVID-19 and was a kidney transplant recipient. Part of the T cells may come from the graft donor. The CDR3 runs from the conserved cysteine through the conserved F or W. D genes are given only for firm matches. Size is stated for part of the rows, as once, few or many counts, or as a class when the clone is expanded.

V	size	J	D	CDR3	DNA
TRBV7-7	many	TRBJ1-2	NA	CASSRWFKCRKTYGYTF	TGTGCCAGCAGCCGATGGTTTAAGTGCCGAAAGACCTATGGCTACACCTTC
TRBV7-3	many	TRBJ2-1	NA	CASSPAALDYNEQFF	TGTGCCAGCAGCCCAGCGGCTTTAGATTACAATGAGCAGTTCTTC
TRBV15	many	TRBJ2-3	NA	CATSREGALAGGDTQYF	TGTGCCACCAGCAGAGAAGGCGCACTCGCTGGTGGAGATACGCAGTATTTT
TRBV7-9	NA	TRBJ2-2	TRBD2	CASSRGLATANTGELFF	TGTGCCAGCAGCCGAGGACTAGCGACCGCGAACACCGGGGAGCTGTTTTTT
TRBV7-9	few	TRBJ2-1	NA	CASSFGGLRVNEQFF	TGTGCCAGCAGTTTCGGGGGCCTCAGGGTGAATGAGCAGTTCTTC
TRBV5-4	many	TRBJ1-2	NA	CASLCFVPGKTYGYTF	TGTGCCAGCTTATGCTTCGTACCAGGAAAGACCTATGGCTACACCTTC
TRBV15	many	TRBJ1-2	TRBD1	CATSRDQGASGYTF	TGTGCCACCAGCAGAGATCAGGGGGCTAGTGGCTACACCTTC
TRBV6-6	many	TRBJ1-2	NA	CASSGRVGGRKTYGYTF	TGTGCCAGCAGTGGACGCGTAGGTGGGAGAAAGACCTATGGCTACACCTTC
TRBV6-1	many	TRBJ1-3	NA	CASSDNSGNTIYF	TGTGCCAGCAGTGACAACTCTGGAAACACCATATATTTT
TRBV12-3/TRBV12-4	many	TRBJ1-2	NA	CASSPDTLNYGYTF	TGTGCCAGCAGTCCGGACACCCTTAACTATGGCTACACCTTC
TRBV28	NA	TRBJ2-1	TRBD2	CASSTGTSGSIHEQFF	TGTGCCAGCAGTACTGGGACTAGCGGGAGTATCCATGAGCAGTTCTTC
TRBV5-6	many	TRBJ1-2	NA	CASIVSNSRKTYGYTF	TGTGCCAGCATTGTGAGCAATAGTCGAAAGACCTATGGCTACACCTTC
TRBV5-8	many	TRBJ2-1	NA	CASGVYNEQFF	TGTGCCAGCGGAGTATACAATGAGCAGTTCTTC
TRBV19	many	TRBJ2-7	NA	CASSIRDTFIYEQYF	TGTGCCAGTAGTATCCGGGACACCTTTATCTACGAGCAGTACTTC
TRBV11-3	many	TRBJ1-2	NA	CASSLSDLGKTYGYTF	TGTGCCAGCAGCCTCTCCGATCTCGGAAAGACCTATGGCTACACCTTC
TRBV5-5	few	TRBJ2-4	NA	CASSLGEILAKNIQYF	TGTGCCAGCAGCTTGGGGGAAATTCTCGCCAAAAACATTCAGTACTTC
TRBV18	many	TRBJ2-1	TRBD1	CASSTRDRDEQFF	TGTGCCAGCTCGACACGGGACAGGGATGAGCAGTTCTTC
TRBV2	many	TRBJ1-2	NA	CASSLQGHGYTF	TGTGCCAGCAGTCTCCAGGGGCATGGCTACACCTTC
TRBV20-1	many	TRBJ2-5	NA	CSFRPLQGSETQYF	TGCAGTTTTAGACCCTTGCAGGGCAGCGAGACCCAGTACTTC